The sample holds one count of the clone carrying this T cell receptor (beta chain). As processed by the authors: Reference gene primer amplification gave estimated nucleated cell counts. Produced via immunoSEQ multiplex PCR; TCRdb's table is partial and in-frame only. Clonal size and the V and J genes are those of that table, whereas D and trimming came from the DNA. The table shows 56,000 or so clones, with 70% to 90% occurring only once. This record belongs to a study of blood T cell repertoires in COVID-19. Looking at the study overall: Some COVID-19 samples were acute and others convalescent; all came from the United States, Italy and Spain. T cells, B-cell-depleted T cells, or PBMCs supplied cDNA or gDNA.

Trimming took 4 bases from V and 3 from J, leaving 11 bases between them. This CDR3 spans 13 amino acids. In germline, CDR1 is SGHKS, CDR2 YYEKEE (reference sequence). This TCR was sampled from a human donor in a cohort sampled during active COVID-19. The sequenced sample was peripheral blood. J is TRBJ2-7 and V is TRBV5-5; a weak D match, TRBD1 (6 bases). This chain's CDR3 is CASSHQGNYEQYF. DNA of the CDR3: TGTGCCAGCAGCCATCAGGGGAACTACGAGCAGTACTTC. Looking up the rest from reference TRBV5-5 and TRBJ2-7 gives the full variable domain: DAGVTQSPTHLIKTRGQQVTLRCSPISGHKSVSWYQQVLGQGPQFIFQYYEKEERGRGNFPDRFSARQFPNYSSELNVNALLLGDSALYLCASSHQGNYEQYFGPGTRLTVT.